This T cell receptor beta chain derives from a study of blood T cell repertoires in COVID-19. Study information: Both acute and convalescent COVID-19 samples were obtained from the United States, Italy and Spain. In each case, the material was cDNA or gDNA derived from T cells, B-cell-depleted T cells, or PBMCs.

In the authors' workflow: Nucleated cell number was recorded as an estimate derived from reference gene primer amplification. Assay used: immunoSEQ multiplex PCR; TCRdb lists only in-frame clones, some missing. Clone size and the V and J calls come from that table; the DNA yielded D and trimming. Here the sample spans approximately 490,000 clones, roughly nine tenths being singletons. This TCR was sampled from a woman aged 55 to 70 who had recovered from COVID-19. Sequencing was performed on PBMCs or T cells enriched from blood (not recorded which).

The CDR3 coding sequence is TGTGCCAGCTCACAGGGGATAGACAATCAGCCCCAGCATTTT. This translates into CASSQGIDNQPQHF. The chain links TRBV18 to TRBJ1-5; D perhaps matches TRBD1 (5 bases). In germline, CDR1 is KGHSH, CDR2 LQKENI. The CDR3 spans 14 residues. The V and J ends lost 4 bases and 3 bases respectively, with 10 bases between them.